The T cell receptor beta chain under discussion was sequenced for a study of shared clonotypes between healthy human individuals. Study-level points and caveats: Sampling included only blood; tissue repertoires likely differ. Read depth was anticipated to influence clonotype sharing among donors.

This CDR3 region has 14 residues. Between the trimmed V and J ends, which lost 6 bases and 8 bases, there was a span of 18 bases. The germline gives CDR1 SNHLY, CDR2 FYNNEI. As to this clone: Antigen: not known.

The unsorted samples took some 90 million PBMCs to get genomic DNA. Using immunoSEQ multiplex PCR, the repertoire was profiled, and TCRdb retains in-frame clones only, with some absent. The top ten hold 12% of the sample, which has hundreds of thousands of clones, around 77% seen once. Sequencing was performed on PBMCs. This rearrangement joins TRBV2 to TRBJ2-3; D possibly uses TRBD1 or TRBD2 (5 bases each). This TCR came from a woman aged 40 to 50 in good health. Some clones in this sample may be carry-over from other donors' samples. The CDR3 loop reads CASRDIPPAGTQYF. DNA of the CDR3: TGTGCCAGCAGGGACATACCTCCGGCGGGTACGCAGTATTTT.